The sequence of this T cell receptor beta chain was determined in a study of cytomegalovirus exposure and HLA in healthy donors. This CDR3 region has 17 residues. With V trimmed by 7 bases and J by 2 bases, 15 bases remained unmatched. Germline V gives CDR1 SQVTM, CDR2 ANQGSEA. The PCR was carried out with 60 Vbeta primers and 13 Jbeta primers. The assay was immunoSEQ multiplex PCR, and TCRdb's table has in-frame clones only and misses some. The sample records over 130,000 clones, 82% being singletons. Broader study findings: Presence/absence analyses supposed approximately even sequencing depth among donors.

As for this clone: What it binds is not known.

The sequence came from a male donor in good health and CMV-seronegative. Sequencing was performed on PBMCs. This chain links TRBV29-1 with TRBJ2-3; 10 nucleotides line up with TRBD2. CDR3 region: CSALVLGLAEITDTQYF. In DNA, the CDR3 is TGCAGCGCGCTGGTATTAGGACTAGCGGAAATCACAGATACGCAGTATTTT.